The entry below gives a single T cell receptor beta chain sequence along with its context. The V end lost 2 bases, the J end lost 1 base, and 9 bases lay between the germline ends. The CDR3 sequence is 14 residues long. In germline, CDR1 is SGHRS, CDR2 YFSETQ. This record comes from a study of shared clonotypes between healthy human individuals. The protocol was immunoSEQ multiplex PCR, while the TCRdb copy is restricted to in-frame clones and leaves out a portion. The repertoire holds fewer than 1.6 million clones, approximately 98.5% seen once, with over 0.3% in the top ten. Sequencing was carried out using naive CD4+ T cells sorted from blood. Described subset: CD45RA+ positively selected. This sequence was found in a man in his thirties or forties in good health. V is TRBV5-1 and J is TRBJ1-1; unclear D gene. The CDR3 sequence: CASSLDFGNTEAFF. The CDR3 DNA reads TGCGCCAGCAGCTTAGACTTCGGGAACACTGAAGCTTTCTTT.